This is a list of T cell receptor beta chains from one sample in a study. Each CDR3 protein is one row after TCRdb ran MiXCR on the 5' RACE reads. The sample has approximately 40,000 distinct CDR3 sequences; about 20% are singletons. The sample taken for sequencing was naive CD4+ T cells sorted from a lymph node. Receptors were obtained from a female donor with breast cancer. Each CDR3 is given without its conserved first and last residue. Each record gives: CDR3 protein, J gene, CDR3 length, V gene.

ASRRTTGYDQPQH,TRBJ1-5,13,TRBV6-2/TRBV6-3
ASSQAPGGEQY,TRBJ2-7,11,TRBV3-1
ASSPYSGSGDTQY,TRBJ2-3,13,TRBV6-2/TRBV6-3
ASSLGTSPYNEQF,TRBJ2-1,13,TRBV7-9
ASSQGAGNTIY,TRBJ1-3,11,TRBV4-1
ASRPPGARTEAF,TRBJ1-1,12,TRBV6-5
SARGGTGAAQETQY,TRBJ2-5,14,TRBV20-1
SVETGAQETQY,TRBJ2-5,11,TRBV29-1
ASSFQGRSTDTQY,TRBJ2-3,13,TRBV7-9
ASTRARGDYNEQF,TRBJ2-1,13,TRBV12-3/TRBV12-4
ASSQDRDSEAF,TRBJ1-1,11,TRBV4-3
ASSQSVGITEAF,TRBJ1-1,12,TRBV7-6
ASSQGQGFNYGYT,TRBJ1-2,13,TRBV4-2
SAGQGTEKLF,TRBJ1-4,10,TRBV29-1
ASSELSSGANVLT,TRBJ2-6,13,TRBV7-3
ASSLAVDSSYNEQF,TRBJ2-1,14,TRBV7-2
ASSGAGTQAYEQY,TRBJ2-7,13,TRBV7-2
ASTASGIYQETQY,TRBJ2-5,13,TRBV5-1